The following is a T cell receptor (beta chain) sequence with its context. Its antigen is not known. The genomic DNA of each subset was split evenly across several immunoSEQ plates. This table comes from immunoSEQ multiplex PCR, and its TCRdb copy is limited to in-frame clones, with some not included. The repertoire holds fewer than 1.8 million clones, with 98% as singletons. V dropped 2 bases and J dropped 5; count of bases not matched to a gene: 13. This CDR3 is 19 amino acids long. The record originates from a study of shared clonotypes between healthy human individuals. Overall study: CD4 naive and CD4 memory each took three plates per donor, while CD8 naive took two and CD8 memory one. Findings and limits, study-wide: The sharing of about 5.3% of naive CD4 clonotypes was seen across a few donors.

This TCR came from a young man in good health. The chain carries TRBV23-1 and TRBJ2-1, with 12 positions matching TRBD2. TRBV23-1 is assigned to the ORF class and has an uncertain function. Sequences were obtained from naive CD4+ T cells sorted from blood. Regarding subset: CD45RA+ positively selected. This CDR3 reads CASSQRPPSLAGGDNEQFF. DNA of the CDR3: TGCGCCAGCAGTCAAAGGCCCCCTTCGCTAGCGGGAGGGGACAATGAGCAGTTCTTC.